A single sample gave rise to the 6 T cell receptor beta chains below, sequenced in a study of cytomegalovirus exposure and HLA in healthy donors. Using immunoSEQ multiplex PCR, the repertoire was profiled, and TCRdb retains in-frame clones only, with some absent. The sample has roughly 90,000 clones, 85% seen once. Sequenced material: PBMCs. These receptors originate from a man younger than 35 in good health and CMV-seropositive.

V usage is TRBV18 and J usage is TRBJ1-3, with 8 bases that match TRBD1. The germline CDR1 and CDR2 sequences are KGHSH and LQKENI. The CDR3 contains 18 residues. Trimming at V came to 1 base and at J to 3 bases, leaving 11 bases not matched to a gene. Here the CDR3 reads CASSPRILDRGNGNTIYF. Here the CDR3 DNA reads TGTGCCAGCTCACCACGCATCCTCGACAGGGGAAATGGAAACACCATATATTTT.

The CDR3 DNA is TGTGCCAGCTCTCCAGGACAGAACTCTGGAAACACCATATATTTT. Protein: CASSPGQNSGNTIYF. The chain joins TRBV18 to TRBJ1-3; perhaps TRBD1 as D (6 bases). Trimming removed 6 bases from V and 0 bases from J, with 12 bases in between. Per the germline V gene, CDR1 is KGHSH and CDR2 is LQKENI. This CDR3 has 15 residues.

The chain has TRBV6-6 and TRBJ2-7; D not certain. This CDR3 is built from 16 residues. V shed 6 bases and J shed 4 bases, with 22 bases lying between them. Looked up from germline, CDR1 is MNHNY and CDR2 is SVGAGI (reference sequence). CDR3 sequence (DNA): TGTGCCAGCAGCTATCTGGCCGACATCCTTCCGTACGAGCAGTACTTC. Encoded protein: CASSYLADILPYEQYF.

The rearrangement links TRBV28 to TRBJ1-1, with 7 positions matching TRBD1. Germline V gives CDR1 MDHEN, CDR2 SYDVKM. The CDR3 loop spans 15 amino acids. V lost 3 bases, J lost 4 bases, and 8 bases stayed unmatched. In DNA, the CDR3 is TGTGCCAGCAGTTTGCCGACAGGGAGCGGCACTGAAGCTTTCTTT. Protein sequence: CASSLPTGSGTEAFF.

The genes are TRBV6-4 and TRBJ2-3; 7 positions match TRBD2. CDR1 MRHNA and CDR2 SNTAGT come from the germline V gene. V gave up 0 bases and J gave up 1 base; unmatched junction bases: 4. This CDR3 has 16 residues. The CDR3 DNA is TGTGCCAGCAGTGACTCCGGCGGGAGTGGCACAGATACGCAGTATTTT. Amino acid sequence: CASSDSGGSGTDTQYF.

This chain links TRBV5-5 with TRBJ2-7; 7 bases match TRBD1. The germline V gene has CDR1 SGHKS and CDR2 YYEKEE (reference sequence). V shed 3 bases, J shed 4 bases, and the junction held 1 base outside the gene matches. The CDR3 extends over 12 amino acids. The CDR3 nucleotides read TGTGCCAGCAGCTGGACAGGTTACGAGCAGTACTTC. Its translation is CASSWTGYEQYF.